One and the same sample provided the 18 T cell receptor beta chains below, sequenced in a study of synovial regulatory T cells in juvenile arthritis. The data were produced by immunoSEQ multiplex PCR, yet TCRdb's version contains in-frame clones alone and is incomplete. Its clone listing holds 7,500 to 10,000 clones. Sequencing input: Treg cells from blood. Indicated subset: remaining (HLA-DR-negative) circulating blood Treg cells. These TCRs come from a donor aged 2-30 years with juvenile idiopathic arthritis.

The chain joins TRBV7-2 to TRBJ1-1. Germline V gene lookup returns CDR1 SGHTA and CDR2 FQGNSA. The CDR3 covers 14 residues. This entry has no DNA. The CDR3 loop reads CASSLVREGTEAFF.

The chain has TRBV4-1 and TRBJ2-7; TCRdb outputs TRBD2, but without DNA this stays unchecked. The CDR3 covers 15 residues. DNA is not recorded here. The germline CDR1 and CDR2 sequences are MGHRA and YSYEKL. The CDR3 spells CASSQRTSGGGGQYF.

This chain's CDR3 is CASSPPKQGAGEQYF. The gene calls are TRBV18 and TRBJ2-7; the TCRdb call, TRBD1, lacks DNA for checking. Germline loops: CDR1 KGHSH, CDR2 LQKENI. This CDR3 region has 15 residues. The record lacks a DNA sequence.

V usage is TRBV2 and J usage is TRBJ1-2. From germline, CDR1 is SNHLY and CDR2 FYNNEI. The CDR3 extends over 12 amino acids. DNA was not recorded. Here the CDR3 reads CASSRTVYGYTF.

The chain has TRBV6-5 and TRBJ2-7; TCRdb picks TRBD1, but there is no DNA to check that call. CDR3 length: 13 amino acids. No DNA appears here. Germline V gives CDR1 MNHEY, CDR2 SVGAGI. The CDR3 spells CASSYSGQSEQYF.

The chain links TRBV5-4 to TRBJ2-3; TCRdb names TRBD1, which stays unverified in the absence of DNA. Germline lookup yields CDR1 SGHNT and CDR2 YYREEE (reference sequence). The CDR3 is 17 residues long. The coding DNA is unavailable. CDR3 in amino acids: CASSAKTGGVGTDTQYF.

The chain uses TRBV6-6 and TRBJ1-6; TCRdb picks TRBD1, but there is no DNA to check that call. Germline V gene lookup returns CDR1 MNHNY and CDR2 SVGAGI (reference sequence). The CDR3 covers 14 residues. The coding DNA is unavailable. This chain's CDR3 is CASSPTGRGSPLHF.

V is TRBV23-1 and J is TRBJ2-7; TCRdb designates TRBD1, a call that cannot be tested without DNA. TRBV23-1 is classed as an ORF, of uncertain function. The CDR3 runs to 15 residues. No DNA is recorded. The CDR3 here is CASSDHSSLYYEQYF.

This chain uses TRBV29-1 with TRBJ1-1. There are 13 residues in the CDR3. The DNA is not on file. Per germline, CDR1 SQVTM and CDR2 ANQGSEA. CDR3: CSARGGANTEAFF.

The chain combines TRBV18 with TRBJ2-2. The CDR3 runs 14 residues. No DNA has been recorded. Germline values: CDR1 KGHSH, CDR2 LQKENI. CDR3: CASSPDGNTGELFF. The full variable domain, in which reference TRBV18 and TRBJ2-2 provide the parts outside the CDR3, is NAGVMQNPRHLVRRRGQEARLRCSPMKGHSHVYWYRQLPEEGLKFMVYLQKENIIDESGMPKERFSAEFPKEGPSILRIQQVVRGDSAAYFCASSPDGNTGELFFGEGSRLTVL.

The V gene is TRBV7-8, the J gene TRBJ1-4; TCRdb indicates TRBD1, and absent DNA this call remains unverified. This CDR3 region has 14 residues. The coding DNA is unavailable. The germline CDR1 and CDR2 sequences are SGHVS and FQNEAQ. This CDR3 reads CASSSQGNVEKLFF.

V and J are TRBV2 and TRBJ1-2. Germline V gives CDR1 SNHLY, CDR2 FYNNEI. The CDR3 is 12 residues long. Only the protein sequence is given. The CDR3 is CASTGRDYGYTF. Looking up the rest from reference TRBV2 and TRBJ1-2 gives the full variable domain: EPEVTQTPSHQVTQMGQEVILRCVPISNHLYFYWYRQILGQKVEFLVSFYNNEISEKSEIFDDQFSVERPDGSNFTLKIRSTKLEDSAMYFCASTGRDYGYTFGSGTRLTVV.

The chain links TRBV5-4 to TRBJ1-2; TCRdb indicates TRBD1, and absent DNA this call remains unverified. This CDR3 is 12 amino acids long. DNA is not on record. The germline CDR1 and CDR2 sequences are SGHNT and YYREEE (reference sequence). The chain's CDR3 is CASSSQGDGYTF.

The chain is built from TRBV5-1 and TRBJ2-7; there is no DNA to check the TCRdb D call of TRBD2. Germline V CDR1 and CDR2: SGHRS, YFSETQ. This CDR3 region has 17 residues. The entry carries no DNA sequence. The CDR3 sequence: CASSLGIKRSYSYEQYF.

The genes are TRBV18 and TRBJ2-1; the TCRdb call, TRBD2, lacks DNA for checking. Germline CDR1 and CDR2: KGHSH and LQKENI. CDR3 size: 13 residues. No DNA has been recorded. The CDR3 sequence is CASRYSGGNEQFF.

CDR3: CASSPWGGGDEKLFF. The V call is TRBV25-1, the J call TRBJ1-4. This CDR3 has 15 amino acids. The DNA sequence is not available. Germline CDR1 and CDR2: MGHDK and SYGVNS.

This chain uses TRBV7-9 with TRBJ1-2. Germline-derived CDR1 and CDR2 are SEHNR and FQNEAQ (reference sequence). The length of the CDR3 is 11 residues. No DNA was logged. This chain's CDR3 is CASSTDYGYTF. Looking up the rest from reference TRBV7-9 and TRBJ1-2 gives the full variable domain: DTGVSQNPRHKITKRGQNVTFRCDPISEHNRLYWYRQTLGQGPEFLTYFQNEAQLEKSRLLSDRFSAERPKGSFSTLEIQRTEQGDSAMYLCASSTDYGYTFGSGTRLTVV.

The rearrangement uses TRBV4-1 and TRBJ1-4. From germline, CDR1 is MGHRA and CDR2 YSYEKL. The CDR3 loop spans 12 amino acids. Only the protein is on record. CDR3 loop: CASSQGYEKLFF.